The 14 T cell receptor beta chains in this list originate from one sample, sequenced in a study of cytomegalovirus exposure and HLA in healthy donors (dated by TCRdb to 2016 to 2017). Receptors were amplified or captured by the immunoSEQ multiplex PCR assay. For the multiplex PCR, a mixture combining 60 forward primers for TCR Vbeta segments and 13 reverse primers for TCR Jbeta segments was used. The table was pulled from immuneACCESS by TCRdb, which kept in-frame rearrangements only. Such tables lose some clones; where checked, under half of the loss comes from unresolved V genes, and the rest has no known cause. The sample table contains some 150,000 clones; only one count was recorded for roughly 10% of them. Over 1.5% of the sample is in the top ten clones. Input material: PBMCs. The origin of the receptors is a male donor in good health and CMV-seronegative.

The rearrangement uses TRBV28 and TRBJ1-5; 9 nucleotides line up with TRBD1. The length of the CDR3 is 12 residues. Unmatched junction bases numbered 6, after V lost 6 bases and J lost 12 bases. Germline V gene sequence: CDR1 MDHEN, CDR2 SYDVKM. The CDR3 DNA follows: TGTGCCAGCAGGCGGACAGGGGACTTCCAGCATTTT. It is translated as CASRRTGDFQHF. Variable domain in full (rest from reference TRBV28 and TRBJ1-5): DVKVTQSSRYLVKRTGEKVFLECVQDMDHENMFWYRQDPGLGLRLIYFSYDVKMKEKGDIPEGYSVSREKKERFSLILESASTNQTSMYLCASRRTGDFQHFGDGTRLSIL.

This clone was observed a handful of times. The chain employs TRBV20-1 and TRBJ1-2; D unresolved. Trimming removed 6 bases from V and 8 bases from J, with 10 bases in between. This CDR3 spans 10 amino acids. Germline-derived CDR1 and CDR2 are DFQATT and SNEGSKA (reference sequence). DNA of the CDR3: TGCAGTGCCCCGACGGGGGGCTACACCTTC. Encoded protein: CSAPTGGYTF.

Only a few counts were recorded for this clone. The V call is TRBV7-2, the J call TRBJ1-2, with 7 bases aligning to TRBD1. Germline loops: CDR1 SGHTA, CDR2 FQGNSA. The CDR3 runs to 15 residues. J lost 4 bases, V lost 5 bases, and 10 bases had no gene match. DNA of the CDR3: TGTGCCAGCAGCGCCGCTAGGAGACAGGGCTATGGCTACACCTTC. Its translation is CASSAARRQGYGYTF.

The chain joins TRBV5-4 to TRBJ1-4, with D uncertain. This CDR3 comprises 15 residues. From germline, CDR1 is SGHNT and CDR2 YYREEE (reference sequence). Trimming removed 0 bases at V and 5 bases at J, with 11 bases between. This CDR3 reads CASSLEWGENEKLFF. The CDR3 coding sequence is TGTGCCAGCAGCTTGGAGTGGGGAGAGAATGAAAAACTGTTTTTT.

The chain links TRBV25-1 to TRBJ2-3; TRBD2 matches 10 bases. The germline V gene encodes CDR1 MGHDK and CDR2 SYGVNS. V lost 3 bases and J lost 3; bases outside the gene matches: 6. This CDR3 contains 16 residues. The CDR3 loop is CASSDSGRSQTDTQYF. CDR3 nucleotides: TGTGCCAGCAGTGATAGCGGGAGGTCTCAAACAGATACGCAGTATTTT.

This clone was counted a few times. V gene TRBV7-2 combines with J gene TRBJ2-7; 8 bases match TRBD1. Losses at the gene ends were 3 bases for V and 6 bases for J; bases not matched to a gene: 4. The CDR3 is made up of 13 amino acids. Per germline, CDR1 SGHTA and CDR2 FQGNSA. The CDR3: CASSFSTGVEQYF. The CDR3 DNA sequence: TGTGCCAGCAGCTTTTCGACAGGGGTCGAGCAGTACTTC.

The sample holds a few counts of this clone. The chain joins TRBV7-9 to TRBJ1-2; a weak D match, TRBD1 (6 bases). The CDR3 sequence is 19 residues long. Per the germline V gene, CDR1 is SEHNR and CDR2 is FQNEAQ (reference sequence). V was shortened by 5 bases and J by 4 bases, with 29 bases between the two germline ends. CDR3 bases: TGTGCCAGCAGCCTTTTGCAAGCCTCCAGGACAGACCATCCCTATGGCTACACCTTC. Translated: CASSLLQASRTDHPYGYTF.

This chain joins TRBV10-3 and TRBJ2-5; a possible D gene is TRBD2 (7 bases). V was clipped by 0 bases and J by 5 bases, with 13 bases between them. The germline CDR1 and CDR2 sequences are ENHRY and SYGVKD. The CDR3 has 15 amino acids. CDR3 bases: TGTGCCATCAGTGAGTCGGGGGGGCTGGGGGAGACCCAGTACTTC. It codes for CAISESGGLGETQYF.

This clone was observed a handful of times. V usage is TRBV28 and J usage is TRBJ1-1; D remains unclear. The CDR3 covers 13 residues. V was pared by 3 bases and J by 4 bases, with 9 bases between. Germline V gene sequence: CDR1 MDHEN, CDR2 SYDVKM. The CDR3 protein is CASSFGQVTEAFF. The DNA for the CDR3 is TGTGCCAGCAGTTTTGGGCAAGTCACTGAAGCTTTCTTT.

The chain links TRBV5-1 to TRBJ1-1, with D possibly being TRBD1 (5 bases). This CDR3 contains 14 residues. The V gene lost 0 bases and the J gene lost 7 bases, with 13 bases spanning the gap. CDR1 and CDR2 from the germline V gene are SGHRS and YFSETQ. This CDR3 is CASSLVGGVGEAFF. The CDR3 DNA reads TGCGCCAGCAGCTTGGTTGGGGGGGTCGGTGAAGCTTTCTTT.

This chain connects TRBV30 to TRBJ2-5; 10 bases fit TRBD1. Germline CDR1 GTSNPN, CDR2 SVGIG (reference sequence). The CDR3 contains 13 residues. Trimming cost V 3 bases and J 3 bases; bases outside gene matches: 1. The CDR3: CAWRGTGEETQYF. CDR3 DNA sequence: TGTGCCTGGAGGGGGACAGGGGAAGAGACCCAGTACTTC.

The genes are TRBV28 and TRBJ1-4; D is unclear. In germline, CDR1 is MDHEN, CDR2 SYDVKM. The CDR3 has 15 amino acids. V gave up 2 bases and J gave up 0 bases, with 7 bases separating them. The DNA of the CDR3 is TGTGCCAGCAGTTTACACGGGGCAACTAATGAAAAACTGTTTTTT. Translating gives CASSLHGATNEKLFF.

This clone was detected a few times. This rearrangement joins TRBV19 to TRBJ1-1, with 8 nucleotides matching TRBD1. CDR3 length: 15 residues. Germline loops: CDR1 LNHDA, CDR2 SQIVND (reference sequence). With V trimmed by 5 bases and J by 0 bases, 5 bases remained unmatched. CDR3 bases: TGTGCCAGTAGTCCACAGGGGGGAGTGAACACTGAAGCTTTCTTT. This gives the protein CASSPQGGVNTEAFF.

This clone appeared once. The chain links TRBV6-5 to TRBJ2-6; no definite D call. CDR3 length: 15 residues. Germline V gene data show CDR1 as MNHEY and CDR2 as SVGAGI. V was shortened by 5 bases and J by 0 bases, with 8 bases between the two germline ends. In nucleotides, the CDR3 is TGTGCCAGCAGTAGACTCCGCTCTGGGGCCAACGTCCTGACTTTC. This gives the protein CASSRLRSGANVLTF.